The next 21 T cell receptor beta chains were all read from a single sample in a study of T cell repertoires in cytomegalovirus infection. TCRdb independently ran MiXCR on the reads; one entry per CDR3 protein. The sample holds fewer than 400,000 distinct CDR3 sequences, about a sixth seen once. Sequenced: PBMCs. The receptors were gathered from a human donor in good health (CMV status not recorded). Some clones in this sample may be carry-over from other donors' samples.

This clonotype was detected a few times. CDR3 loop: CSVVDRERPRPNTEAFF. The CDR3 DNA reads TGCAGCGTAGTGGACAGGGAGAGACCCCGACCGAACACTGAAGCTTTCTTT. The genes are TRBV29-1 and TRBJ1-1; 8 nucleotides agree with TRBD1. From germline, CDR1 is SQVTM and CDR2 ANQGSEA. Unmatched junction bases numbered 16, after V lost 6 bases and J lost 1 base. The CDR3 consists of 17 residues.

V is TRBV29-1 and J is TRBJ2-5, with a weak D call TRBD1 (5 bases). CDR1 is SQVTM, CDR2 ANQGSEA, per germline. The V and J ends lost 0 bases and 6 bases respectively, with 11 bases between them. The CDR3 runs to 13 residues. The CDR3 loop reads CSVEDPKGKTQYF. DNA for the CDR3: TGCAGCGTTGAAGACCCTAAGGGGAAGACCCAGTACTTC.

The CDR3: CASSVAGARYNEQFF. DNA of the CDR3: TGTGCCAGCAGCGTTGCCGGGGCGCGGTACAATGAGCAGTTCTTC. The rearrangement uses TRBV9 and TRBJ2-1, with D perhaps given as TRBD1 or TRBD2 (5 bases each). Germline assignment: CDR1 SGDLS and CDR2 YYNGEE. This CDR3 is built from 15 residues. V dropped 2 bases and J dropped 4 bases, with 13 bases sitting between them.

This clonotype was detected many times. The chain employs TRBV5-4 and TRBJ2-1; the D is unclear. CDR1 and CDR2 (germline): SGHNT, YYREEE (reference sequence). V was clipped by 0 bases and J by 5 bases, with 6 bases between them. The CDR3 totals 13 residues. The CDR3 DNA sequence: TGTGCCAGCAGCTTGGGCTTAGACAATGAGCAGTTCTTC. Its translation: CASSLGLDNEQFF.

This clonotype came up a few times. This chain joins TRBV4-2 and TRBJ2-3, with TRBD2 matching over 15 bases. This CDR3 has 19 residues. The germline V gene encodes CDR1 LGHNA and CDR2 YNFKEQ. V lost 5 bases to trimming and J lost 1 base; unmatched junction nucleotides: 10. CDR3 in amino acids: CASSSLVGLAGGRTDTQYF. The CDR3 DNA sequence: TGTGCCAGCAGCTCCCTGGTGGGACTAGCGGGGGGACGCACAGATACGCAGTATTTT.

At least ten counts were recorded for this clonotype. The rearrangement links TRBV7-2 to TRBJ2-5; unclear D gene. The germline CDR1 and CDR2 sequences are SGHTA and FQGNSA. V was shortened by 0 bases and J by 7 bases, with 6 bases between the two germline ends. The CDR3 loop spans 12 amino acids. DNA of the CDR3: TGTGCCAGCAGCTTAGCGGGTGGGACCCAGTACTTC. It translates to CASSLAGGTQYF.

The CDR3 sequence: CASSPGQGWNKGAQYF. In DNA, the CDR3 is TGCGCCAGCAGCCCTGGACAGGGTTGGAATAAAGGGGCCCAGTACTTC. This sequence joins TRBV5-1 and TRBJ2-5, with 8 nucleotides matching TRBD1. Germline V lookup: CDR1 SGHRS, CDR2 YFSETQ. This CDR3 has 16 residues. J lost 9 bases, V lost 4 bases, and 17 bases had no gene match.

This clonotype has just a few counts. V is TRBV19 and J is TRBJ1-2; 9 bases agree with TRBD1. CDR1 and CDR2 from the germline V gene are LNHDA and SQIVND (reference sequence). The CDR3 is made up of 16 amino acids. J gave up 0 bases and V 4 bases, and 6 bases lay outside the gene matches. The CDR3 region is CASSKGQGSTNYGYTF. As DNA, the CDR3 is TGTGCCAGTAGTAAGGGACAGGGTTCGACTAACTATGGCTACACCTTC.

The rearrangement links TRBV27 to TRBJ1-5; possibly TRBD1 for D (5 bases). V was shortened by 7 bases and J by 0 bases, with 13 bases between the two germline ends. Germline CDR1 is MNHEY and CDR2 is SMNVEV (reference sequence). The CDR3 consists of 15 residues. The DNA for the CDR3 is TGTGCCAGCAAAGGGGACCCTTATAGCAATCAGCCCCAGCATTTT. Residues: CASKGDPYSNQPQHF.

This clonotype has a count of ten or more. This rearrangement joins TRBV7-9 to TRBJ2-3; D call uncertain. The germline gives CDR1 SEHNR, CDR2 FQNEAQ (reference sequence). V was trimmed by 3 bases and J by 1 base, leaving 14 bases between them. The CDR3 covers 16 residues. CDR3 bases: TGTGCCAGCAGCTTGGACCTGTCTTGGGGCACAGATACGCAGTATTTT. Translation gives CASSLDLSWGTDTQYF.

This clonotype has only a few counts. This chain joins TRBV7-9 and TRBJ2-3, with 7 positions matching TRBD1. In germline, CDR1 is SEHNR, CDR2 FQNEAQ (reference sequence). V shed 5 bases, J shed 4 bases, and the junction held 6 bases outside the gene matches. CDR3 length: 14 residues. The CDR3 DNA reads as TGTGCCAGCAGCGAGGGGGCAACCCCAGATACGCAGTATTTT. This sequence encodes CASSEGATPDTQYF.

This chain joins TRBV12-3 or TRBV12-4 and TRBJ2-5; TRBD1 or TRBD2 may be the D gene (5 bases each). The V gene lost 7 bases and the J gene lost 6 bases, with 24 bases spanning the gap. The CDR3 is 16 amino acids. CDR3 protein: CASTQRGRGGEKTQYF. Written as DNA, the CDR3 is TGTGCCAGCACCCAACGAGGACGGGGCGGCGAAAAGACCCAGTACTTC.

This chain uses TRBV28 with TRBJ2-5; 7 bases are shared with TRBD2. CDR1 and CDR2 from the germline V gene are MDHEN and SYDVKM. Losses at the gene ends were 10 bases for V and 5 bases for J; bases not matched to a gene: 10. The CDR3 spans 13 residues. Here the CDR3 reads CATQRGGLETQYF. Written as DNA, the CDR3 is TGTGCCACCCAGAGGGGAGGGTTGGAGACCCAGTACTTC.

V is TRBV4-1 and J is TRBJ2-7; a possible D gene is TRBD1 (6 bases). Germline V gives CDR1 MGHRA, CDR2 YSYEKL. This CDR3 region has 18 residues. Between the trimmed V and J ends, which lost 0 bases and 2 bases, there was a span of 20 bases. The CDR3 bases are TGCGCCAGCAGCCAAGATATTTTTTCGCGGCAGGGGACCTACGAGCAGTACTTC. This translates into CASSQDIFSRQGTYEQYF.

J is TRBJ2-1 and V is TRBV2; D perhaps matches TRBD1 (6 bases). CDR1 is SNHLY, CDR2 FYNNEI, per germline. The CDR3 runs to 12 residues. V shed 7 bases and J shed 5 bases, with 9 bases lying between them. CDR3 nucleotide sequence: TGTGCCAGCACAGGGGACCACAATGAGCAGTTCTTC. Amino acid sequence: CASTGDHNEQFF.

The gene calls are TRBV4-2 and TRBJ2-3, with D hard to call. This CDR3 spans 15 amino acids. Trimming took off 0 bases at V and 4 bases at J, with 11 bases between the two ends. In germline, CDR1 is LGHNA, CDR2 YNFKEQ. For the CDR3, the DNA is TGTGCCAGCAGCCAAGAGGGCTCACAACCAGATACGCAGTATTTT. The encoded protein is CASSQEGSQPDTQYF.

The chain is built from TRBV6-2 or TRBV6-3 and TRBJ2-7; TRBD1 is a possible D gene (6 bases). The CDR3 runs to 15 residues. The germline V gene has CDR1 MNHEY and CDR2 SVGEGT. V was trimmed by 2 bases and J by 3 bases, leaving 14 bases between them. CDR3 nucleotides: TGTGCCAGCAGTTACACCGCCTTCAGGGGCTACGAGCAGTACTTC. This gives the protein CASSYTAFRGYEQYF.

CDR3 sequence reads: CASSQDPGTLNEKLFF. CDR3 sequence (DNA): TGCGCCAGCAGCCAAGATCCGGGGACCCTGAACGAAAAACTGTTTTTT. J is TRBJ1-4 and V is TRBV4-1; D is possibly TRBD1 (5 bases). The CDR3 is 16 residues long. In germline, CDR1 is MGHRA, CDR2 YSYEKL. V lost 0 bases and J 8 bases, leaving 16 bases between the germline ends.

This chain connects TRBV5-4 to TRBJ2-3, with 9 bases identical to TRBD2. CDR3 size: 16 residues. CDR1 is SGHNT, CDR2 YYREEE, per germline (reference sequence). V was clipped by 1 base and J by 2 bases; unmatched bases: 5. The CDR3: CASSLSASGNTDTQYF. CDR3 nucleotides: TGTGCCAGCAGCTTGTCGGCTAGCGGGAACACAGATACGCAGTATTTT.

The rearrangement uses TRBV19 and TRBJ2-3, with a weak D call TRBD2 (6 bases). Germline V gene data show CDR1 as LNHDA and CDR2 as SQIVND (reference sequence). The CDR3 has 13 residues. V was pared by 4 bases and J by 5 bases, with 10 bases between. The CDR3, as DNA: TGTGCCAGTAGTAGACGGGAGAAAGATACGCAGTATTTT. Translating gives CASSRREKDTQYF.

This clonotype appeared many times. The chain carries TRBV10-3 and TRBJ2-5, with a weak D call TRBD1 (6 bases). Trimming shortened V by 4 bases and J by 2 bases, and 8 bases separated the two germline ends. CDR1 and CDR2 from the germline V gene are ENHRY and SYGVKD. The CDR3 loop spans 13 amino acids. CDR3 sequence (DNA): TGTGCCATCAGTGGGACAGAACAAGAGACCCAGTACTTC. It is translated as CAISGTEQETQYF.